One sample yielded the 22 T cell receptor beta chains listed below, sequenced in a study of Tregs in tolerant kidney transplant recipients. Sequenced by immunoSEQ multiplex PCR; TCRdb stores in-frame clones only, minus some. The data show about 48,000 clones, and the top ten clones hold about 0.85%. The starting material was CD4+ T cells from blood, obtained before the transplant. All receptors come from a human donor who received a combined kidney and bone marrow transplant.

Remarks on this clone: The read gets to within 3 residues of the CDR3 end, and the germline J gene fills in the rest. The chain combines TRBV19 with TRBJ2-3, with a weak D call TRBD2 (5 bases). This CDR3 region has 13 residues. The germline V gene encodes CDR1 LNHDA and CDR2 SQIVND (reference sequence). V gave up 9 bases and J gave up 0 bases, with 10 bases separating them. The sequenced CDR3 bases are TGTGCCAGCCGAGGCGGGAGCACAGATACG. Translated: CASRGGSTDT. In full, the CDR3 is CASRGGSTDTQYF.

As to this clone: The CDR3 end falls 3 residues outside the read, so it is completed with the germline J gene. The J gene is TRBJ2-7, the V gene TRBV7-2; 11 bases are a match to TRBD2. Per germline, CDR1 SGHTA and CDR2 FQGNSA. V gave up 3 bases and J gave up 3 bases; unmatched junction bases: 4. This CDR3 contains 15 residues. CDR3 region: CASSFPGTSGYEQYF. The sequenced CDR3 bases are TGTGCCAGCAGCTTCCCCGGGACTAGCGGCTACGAG.

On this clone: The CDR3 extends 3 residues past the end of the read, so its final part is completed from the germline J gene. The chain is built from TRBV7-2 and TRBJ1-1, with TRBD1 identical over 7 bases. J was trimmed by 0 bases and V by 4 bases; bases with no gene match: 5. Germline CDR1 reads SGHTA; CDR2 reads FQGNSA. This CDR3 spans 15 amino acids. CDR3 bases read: TGTGCCAGCAGCTGGCTAGGGGGCGTGAACACTGAA. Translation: CASSWLGGVNTE. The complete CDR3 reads CASSWLGGVNTEAFF.

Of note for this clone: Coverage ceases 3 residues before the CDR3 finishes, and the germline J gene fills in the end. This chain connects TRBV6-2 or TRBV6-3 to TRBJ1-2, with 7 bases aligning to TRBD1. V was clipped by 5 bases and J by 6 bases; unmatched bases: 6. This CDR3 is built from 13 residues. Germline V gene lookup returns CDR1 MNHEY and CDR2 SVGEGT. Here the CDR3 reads CASSKDRLDGYTF. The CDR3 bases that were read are TGTGCCAGCAGTAAGGACAGGCTGGATGGC.

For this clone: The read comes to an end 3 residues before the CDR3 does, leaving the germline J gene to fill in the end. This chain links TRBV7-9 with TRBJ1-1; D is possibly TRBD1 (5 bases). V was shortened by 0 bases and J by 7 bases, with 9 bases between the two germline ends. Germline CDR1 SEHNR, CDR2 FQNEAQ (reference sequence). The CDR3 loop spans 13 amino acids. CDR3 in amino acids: CASSLAGAVEAFF. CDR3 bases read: TGTGCCAGCAGCTTAGCTGGGGCGGTTGAA.

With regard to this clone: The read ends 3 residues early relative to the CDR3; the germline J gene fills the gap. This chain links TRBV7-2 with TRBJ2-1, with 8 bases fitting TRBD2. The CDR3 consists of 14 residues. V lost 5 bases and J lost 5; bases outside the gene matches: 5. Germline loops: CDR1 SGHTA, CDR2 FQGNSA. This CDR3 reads CASSPQGLDNEQFF. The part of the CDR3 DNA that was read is TGTGCCAGCAGCCCGCAGGGACTAGACAATGAG.

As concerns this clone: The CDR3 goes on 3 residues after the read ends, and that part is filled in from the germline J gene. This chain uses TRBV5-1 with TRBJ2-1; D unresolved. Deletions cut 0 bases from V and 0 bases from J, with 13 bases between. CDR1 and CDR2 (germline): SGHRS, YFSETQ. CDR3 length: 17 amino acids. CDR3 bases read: TGCGCCAGCAGCTTGGGACAACAGAGGAGCTCCTACAATGAG. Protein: CASSLGQQRSSYNE. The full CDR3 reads CASSLGQQRSSYNEQFF.

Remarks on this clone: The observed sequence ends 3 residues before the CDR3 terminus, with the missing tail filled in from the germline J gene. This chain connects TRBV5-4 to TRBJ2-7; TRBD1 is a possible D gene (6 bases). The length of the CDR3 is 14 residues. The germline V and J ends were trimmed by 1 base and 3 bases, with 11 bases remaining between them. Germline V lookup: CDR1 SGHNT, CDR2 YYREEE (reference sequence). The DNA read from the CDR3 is TGTGCCAGCAGCTTGAGTTTCAGGGGCTACGAG. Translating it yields CASSLSFRGYE. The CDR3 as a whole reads CASSLSFRGYEQYF.

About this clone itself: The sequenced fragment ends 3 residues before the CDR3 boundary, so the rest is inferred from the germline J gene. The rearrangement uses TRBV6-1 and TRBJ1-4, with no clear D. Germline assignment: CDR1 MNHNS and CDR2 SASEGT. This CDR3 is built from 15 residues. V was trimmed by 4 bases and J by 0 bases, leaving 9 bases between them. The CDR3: CASSAHRATNEKLFF. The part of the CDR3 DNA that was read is TGTGCCAGCAGTGCCCACCGGGCAACTAATGAAAAA.

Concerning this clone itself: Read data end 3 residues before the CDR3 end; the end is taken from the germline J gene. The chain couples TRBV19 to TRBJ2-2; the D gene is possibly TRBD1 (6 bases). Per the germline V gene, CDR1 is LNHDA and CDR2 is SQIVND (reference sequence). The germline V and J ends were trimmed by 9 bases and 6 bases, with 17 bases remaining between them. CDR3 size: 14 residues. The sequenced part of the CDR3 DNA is TGTGCCAGCCAACAGGGTTATGAGGCCGGGGAG. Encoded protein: CASQQGYEAGE. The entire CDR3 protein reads CASQQGYEAGELFF.

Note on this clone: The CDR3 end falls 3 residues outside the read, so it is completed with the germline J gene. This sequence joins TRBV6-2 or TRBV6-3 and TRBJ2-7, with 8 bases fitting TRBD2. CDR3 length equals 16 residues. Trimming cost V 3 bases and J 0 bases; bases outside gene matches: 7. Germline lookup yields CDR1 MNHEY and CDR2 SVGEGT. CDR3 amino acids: CASSYSGGTSSYEQYF. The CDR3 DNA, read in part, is TGTGCCAGCAGTTATTCGGGGGGGACTTCCTCCTACGAG.

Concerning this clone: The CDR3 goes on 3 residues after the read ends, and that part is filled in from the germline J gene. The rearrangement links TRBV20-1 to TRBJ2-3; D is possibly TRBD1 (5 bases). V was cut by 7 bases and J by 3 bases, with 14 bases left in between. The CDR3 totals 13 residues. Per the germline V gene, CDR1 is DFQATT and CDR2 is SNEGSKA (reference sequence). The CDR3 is CSVREQGTDTQYF. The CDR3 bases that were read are TGCAGTGTAAGAGAGCAGGGTACAGATACG.

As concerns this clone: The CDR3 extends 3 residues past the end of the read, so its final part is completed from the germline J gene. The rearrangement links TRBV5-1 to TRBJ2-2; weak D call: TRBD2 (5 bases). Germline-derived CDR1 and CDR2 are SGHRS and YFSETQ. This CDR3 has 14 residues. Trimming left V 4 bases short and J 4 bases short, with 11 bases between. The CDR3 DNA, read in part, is TGCGCCAGCAGCACGGGGTGGGGCACCGGGGAG. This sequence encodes CASSTGWGTGE. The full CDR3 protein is CASSTGWGTGELFF.

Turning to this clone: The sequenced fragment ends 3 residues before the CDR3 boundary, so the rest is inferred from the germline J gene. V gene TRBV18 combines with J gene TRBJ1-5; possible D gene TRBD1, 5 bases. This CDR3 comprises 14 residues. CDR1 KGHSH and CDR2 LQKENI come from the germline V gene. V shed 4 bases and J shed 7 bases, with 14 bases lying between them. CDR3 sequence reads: CASSLSGEGQPQHF. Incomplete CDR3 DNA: TGTGCCAGCTCACTCTCTGGAGAGGGGCAGCCC.

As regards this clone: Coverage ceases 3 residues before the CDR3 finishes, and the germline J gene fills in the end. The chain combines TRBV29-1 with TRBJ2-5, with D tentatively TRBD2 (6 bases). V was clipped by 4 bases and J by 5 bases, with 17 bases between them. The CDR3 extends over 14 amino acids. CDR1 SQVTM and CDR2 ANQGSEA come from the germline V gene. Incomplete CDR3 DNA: TGCAGCGTTGGAGTCCGGGGGATCGGGGAGACC. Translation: CSVGVRGIGET. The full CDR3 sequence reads CSVGVRGIGETQYF.

CDR3 DNA, as far as it was read: TGTGCCAGCAGCCAAAGTCAAGCGAACGTTCGCGAG. This encodes CASSQSQANVRE. The whole CDR3 reads CASSQSQANVREQYF. The V call is TRBV3-1 (or the pseudogene TRBV3-2), the J call TRBJ2-7, with D unclear. The CDR3 is cut off 3 residues early in the read; its end comes from the germline J gene. Trimming took 2 bases from V and 6 from J, leaving 17 bases between them. The germline gives CDR1 LGHDT, CDR2 YNNKEL (reference sequence). The CDR3 extends over 15 amino acids.

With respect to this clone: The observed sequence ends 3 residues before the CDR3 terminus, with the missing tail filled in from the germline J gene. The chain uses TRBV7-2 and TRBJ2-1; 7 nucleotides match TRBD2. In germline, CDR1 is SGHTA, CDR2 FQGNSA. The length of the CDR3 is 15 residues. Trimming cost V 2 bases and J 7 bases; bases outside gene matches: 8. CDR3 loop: CASSLRGRAGNEQFF. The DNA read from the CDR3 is TGTGCCAGCAGCTTACGGGGGAGGGCTGGGAATGAG. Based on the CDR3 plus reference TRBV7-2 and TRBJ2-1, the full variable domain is GAGVSQSPSNKVTEKGKDVELRCDPISGHTALYWYRQSLGQGLEFLIYFQGNSAPDKSGLPSDRFSAERTGGSVSTLTIQRTQQEDSAVYLCASSLRGRAGNEQFFGPGTRLTVL.

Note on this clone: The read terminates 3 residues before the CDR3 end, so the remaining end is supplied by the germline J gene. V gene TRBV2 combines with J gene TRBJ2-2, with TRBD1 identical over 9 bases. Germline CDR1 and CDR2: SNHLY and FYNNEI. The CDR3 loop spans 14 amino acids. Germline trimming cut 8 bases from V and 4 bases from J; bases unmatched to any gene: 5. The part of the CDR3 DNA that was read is TGTGCCAGCGCCGGGACAGGGCTCACCGGGGAG. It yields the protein CASAGTGLTGE. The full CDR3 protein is CASAGTGLTGELFF.

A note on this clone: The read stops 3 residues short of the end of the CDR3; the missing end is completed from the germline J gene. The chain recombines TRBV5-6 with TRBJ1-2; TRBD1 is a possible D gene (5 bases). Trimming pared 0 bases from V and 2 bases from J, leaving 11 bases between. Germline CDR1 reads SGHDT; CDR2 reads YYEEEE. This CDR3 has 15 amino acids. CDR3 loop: CASSLDRRSNYGYTF. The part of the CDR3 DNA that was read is TGTGCCAGCAGCTTGGACAGGCGATCGAACTATGGC.

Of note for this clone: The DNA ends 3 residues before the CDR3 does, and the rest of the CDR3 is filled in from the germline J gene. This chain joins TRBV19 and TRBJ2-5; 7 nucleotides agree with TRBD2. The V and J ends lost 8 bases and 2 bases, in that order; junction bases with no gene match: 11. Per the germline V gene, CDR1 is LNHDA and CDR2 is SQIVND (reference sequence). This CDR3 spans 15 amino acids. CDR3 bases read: TGTGCCAGTTCTTCTCACGCGGGAGCTCAAGAGACC. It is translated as CASSSHAGAQET. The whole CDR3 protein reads CASSSHAGAQETQYF.

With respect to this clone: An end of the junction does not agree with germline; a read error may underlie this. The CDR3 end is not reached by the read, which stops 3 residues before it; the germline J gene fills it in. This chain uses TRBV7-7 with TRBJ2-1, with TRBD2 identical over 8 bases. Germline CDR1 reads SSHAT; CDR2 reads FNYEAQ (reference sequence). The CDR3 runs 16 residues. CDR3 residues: CASSLRAGVSYNEQFF. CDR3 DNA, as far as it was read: TGTGCTAGCAGCTTAAGAGCGGGAGTCTCCTACAATGAG.

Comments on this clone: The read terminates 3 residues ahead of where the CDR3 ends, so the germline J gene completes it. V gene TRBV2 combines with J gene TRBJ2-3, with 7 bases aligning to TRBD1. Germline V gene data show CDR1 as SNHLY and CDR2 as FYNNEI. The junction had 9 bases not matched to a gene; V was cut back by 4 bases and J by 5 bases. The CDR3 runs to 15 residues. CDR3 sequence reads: CASSAAQGPQDTQYF. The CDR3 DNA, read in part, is TGTGCCAGCAGTGCCGCACAGGGGCCTCAAGATACG.